This T cell receptor (beta chain) was profiled in a study of blood T cell repertoires in COVID-19. Study-wide background: The samples span acute and convalescent COVID-19 from the United States, Italy and Spain. The analysed material was cDNA or gDNA that came from T cells, B-cell-depleted T cells, or PBMCs.

Here immunoSEQ multiplex PCR was the method, and the copy in TCRdb shows in-frame clones only, minus some. The repertoire includes about 100,000 clones, 90% to 95% of them detected once, and approximately 2.2% sits in the top ten. The CDR3 runs to 11 residues. Trimming stripped 2 bases from V and 6 bases from J, with 5 bases between. The V gene's germline CDR1 is SQVTM and CDR2 ANQGSEA. This clonotype originated in a man in his fifties with active COVID-19. The sequenced sample was peripheral blood. V is TRBV29-1 and J is TRBJ2-4; the D is unclear. The CDR3 protein is CSVELLNIQYF. DNA of the CDR3: TGCAGCGTTGAACTCTTAAACATTCAGTACTTC.